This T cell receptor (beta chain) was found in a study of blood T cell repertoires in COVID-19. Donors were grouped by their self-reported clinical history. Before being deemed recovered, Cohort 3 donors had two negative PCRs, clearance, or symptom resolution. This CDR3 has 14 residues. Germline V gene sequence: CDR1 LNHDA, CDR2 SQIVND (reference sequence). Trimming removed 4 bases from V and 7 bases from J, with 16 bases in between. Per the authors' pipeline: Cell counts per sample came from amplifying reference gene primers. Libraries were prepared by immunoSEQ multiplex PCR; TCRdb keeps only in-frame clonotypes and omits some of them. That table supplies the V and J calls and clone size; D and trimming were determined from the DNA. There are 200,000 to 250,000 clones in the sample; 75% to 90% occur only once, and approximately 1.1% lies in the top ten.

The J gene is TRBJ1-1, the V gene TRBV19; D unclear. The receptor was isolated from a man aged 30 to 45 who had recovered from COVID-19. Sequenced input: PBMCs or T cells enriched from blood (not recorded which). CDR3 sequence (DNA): TGTGCCAGTAGTAGGGAGGGTGAGTTTAATGAAGCTTTCTTT. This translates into CASSREGEFNEAFF. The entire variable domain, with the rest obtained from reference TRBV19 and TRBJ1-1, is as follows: DGGITQSPKYLFRKEGQNVTLSCEQNLNHDAMYWYRQDPGQGLRLIYYSQIVNDFQKGDIAEGYSVSREKKESFPLTVTSAQKNPTAFYLCASSREGEFNEAFFGQGTRLTVV.